This T cell receptor (beta chain) appears in the sequencing data of a study of yellow fever vaccine responses in identical twins. Remarks on this clonotype: Its antigen is not known. Germline is not matched at one junction end, which may reflect a read error.

Study results and limitations: Twins' vaccine T cell response reportedly gave the appearance of partial convergence and partial personalization.

The CDR3 runs 12 residues. Per the germline V gene, CDR1 is SGHAT and CDR2 is FQDESV (reference sequence). One entry per CDR3 protein results from TCRdb running MiXCR on the RT-PCR reads. The data contain 17,000 or so distinct CDR3 sequences, approximately 79% of them singletons. The genes are TRBV11-1 and TRBJ2-1, with no clear D. Sequencing was performed on T cells from blood (PBMCs), unsorted or a sorted subset (not recorded which), taken before or after yellow fever vaccination (not recorded which). The receptor was derived from a woman between 18 and 29 years old who received the yellow fever vaccine. The CDR3 DNA reads TGTGCCAGCACCTTAGGCCTATCCGAGCAGTTCTTC. Protein: CASTLGLSEQFF.